The clone carrying this T cell receptor beta chain came up many times. Its antigen remains unidentified. TCRbeta library construction was performed incorporating unique molecular identifiers. TCRdb re-called the PCR reads with MiXCR, one entry per CDR3 protein. The sample includes 450,000 to 600,000 distinct CDR3 sequences, approximately 13% of them seen just once. The data were obtained in a study of T-cell reconstitution after alpha-beta-depleted transplantation in children. The study, taken as a whole, reports: It was surviving recipient T cells and thymic progenitors that gave some patients high TCRbeta diversity at day 60. Reported findings indicate that, about two months after transplant, alpha-beta T cells came from several hundred expanded clones, which were derived from non-depleted graft cells. Newly produced T cells mostly accounted for T-cell counts and diversity one year post-transplant.

J lost 2 bases, V lost 1 base, and 9 bases had no gene match. In germline, CDR1 is SGHVS, CDR2 FQNEAQ. The CDR3 consists of 17 residues. The J gene is TRBJ2-7, the V gene TRBV7-8; TRBD2 agrees at 9 bases. This receptor was identified in a male patient younger than 18 who had a stem cell transplant for acute myeloid leukemia, so the T cells may come from the graft donor. The source material was PBMCs, mostly from graft donor cells, sampled 360 days after TCRalphabeta/CD19-depleted stem cell transplant. CDR3 amino acids: CASSLVIAGVVTYEQYF. CDR3 nucleotide sequence: TGTGCCAGCAGCTTAGTGATAGCGGGAGTAGTCACCTACGAGCAGTACTTC.